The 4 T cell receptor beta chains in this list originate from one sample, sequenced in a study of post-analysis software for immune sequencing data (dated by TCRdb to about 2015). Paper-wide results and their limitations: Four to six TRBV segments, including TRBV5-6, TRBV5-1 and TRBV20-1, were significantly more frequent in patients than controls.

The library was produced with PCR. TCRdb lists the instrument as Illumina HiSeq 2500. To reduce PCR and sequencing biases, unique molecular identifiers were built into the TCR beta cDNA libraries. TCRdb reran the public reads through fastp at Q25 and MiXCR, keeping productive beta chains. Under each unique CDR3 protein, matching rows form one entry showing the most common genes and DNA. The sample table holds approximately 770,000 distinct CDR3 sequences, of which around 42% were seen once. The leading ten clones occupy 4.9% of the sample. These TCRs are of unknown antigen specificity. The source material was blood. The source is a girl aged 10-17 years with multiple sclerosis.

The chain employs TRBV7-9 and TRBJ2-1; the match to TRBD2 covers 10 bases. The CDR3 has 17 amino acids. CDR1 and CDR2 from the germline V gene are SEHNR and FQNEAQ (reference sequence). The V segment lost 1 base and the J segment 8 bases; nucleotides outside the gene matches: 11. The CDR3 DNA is TGTGCCAGCAGCTTAGGGACTAGCGGCCAGGGGTTGGATGAGCAGTTCTTC. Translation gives CASSLGTSGQGLDEQFF.

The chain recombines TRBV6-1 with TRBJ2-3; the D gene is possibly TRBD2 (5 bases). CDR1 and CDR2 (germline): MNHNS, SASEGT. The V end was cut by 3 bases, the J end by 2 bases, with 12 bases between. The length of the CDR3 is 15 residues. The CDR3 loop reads CASSEGSGNTDTQYF. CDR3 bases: TGTGCCAGCAGTGAGGGGTCGGGAAACACAGATACGCAGTATTTT.

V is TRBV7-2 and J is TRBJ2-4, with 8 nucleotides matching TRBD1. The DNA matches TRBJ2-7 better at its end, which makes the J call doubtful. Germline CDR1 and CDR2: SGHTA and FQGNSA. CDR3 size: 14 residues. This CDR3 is CASSASTGDYEQYF. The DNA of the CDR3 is TGTGCCAGCAGCGCTTCGACAGGGGACTACGAGCAGTACTTC.

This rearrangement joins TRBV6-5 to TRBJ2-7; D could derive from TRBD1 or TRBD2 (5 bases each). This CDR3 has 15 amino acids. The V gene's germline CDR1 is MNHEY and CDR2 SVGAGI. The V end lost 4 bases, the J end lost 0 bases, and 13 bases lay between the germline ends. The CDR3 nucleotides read TGTGCCAGCAGTTCCGGGGACGTCGGCTCCTACGAGCAGTACTTC. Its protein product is CASSSGDVGSYEQYF.